This TCR beta chain was sequenced during a study of OX40 agonist ivuxolimab in advanced cancers. On the study more broadly: The dose-escalation group included hepatocellular carcinoma, melanoma, renal cell carcinoma and head and neck cancer. Study-level results: Relative to CD4+ cells, CD8+ T cells on average had more expanded clones. Clonal expansion was among the lowest in partial responders at 0.1-3.0 mg/kg, especially CD8+.

About this clone: The antigen remains unidentified.

Sequencing was performed with immunoSEQ multiplex PCR; in TCRdb, only in-frame clones are kept and a portion is missing. The data show approximately 74,000 clones, about 89% seen once. CDR3 length: 15 amino acids. Trimming removed 4 bases from V and 5 bases from J; junction bases left unmatched: 6. Germline V gives CDR1 KGHSH, CDR2 LQKENI. The source material was CD4+ or CD8+ T cells sorted from blood, sampled in a trial of the OX40 agonist ivuxolimab. The TCR originated in an adult with an advanced solid tumor such as melanoma, head and neck, liver or kidney cancer. J is TRBJ1-2 and V is TRBV18; TRBD1 agrees at 11 bases. CDR3 in amino acids: CASSQGTGGLYGYTF. CDR3 nucleotide sequence: TGTGCCAGCTCACAAGGGACAGGGGGGCTGTATGGCTACACCTTC.